The sequence of this TCR beta chain was determined in a study of somatic mutations in cytotoxic T cells in rheumatoid arthritis. Study-wide context: Flow sorting of some V beta antibody-stained T cells reached nearly 100% purity, with V beta1+ cells also TCRB-sequenced. Study results and limitations: In about an eighth of the roughly 65 patients, the largest CD8+ clone exceeded 20% of CD8+ cells.

Source study methods: Concordance between patient CD8+ clones exceeding 1% and published virus-specific TCRB sequences was infrequent. Only in-frame clones appear in the TCRdb table, and some are missing; sequencing was by immunoSEQ multiplex PCR. V and J calls plus clone size are reproduced from that table; the DNA served to infer D and trimming. The sample lists more than 15,000 clones, around 63% occurring once. Worth noting for this clone: No antigen is known for it.

The CDR3 runs 13 residues. V lost 4 bases to trimming and J lost 0 bases; unmatched junction nucleotides: 1. Germline-derived CDR1 and CDR2 are SGDLS and YYNGEE. The chain carries TRBV9 and TRBJ2-7; TRBD2 matches at 7 bases. Sequencing used CD8+ T cells sorted from blood. The sequence came from an adult with rheumatoid arthritis. CDR3 nucleotides: TGTGCCAGCAGCCGGGACTACTCCTACGAGCAGTACTTC. Encoded protein: CASSRDYSYEQYF.